This T cell receptor beta chain was profiled in a study of blood T cell repertoires in COVID-19. Study background: In each case, the material was cDNA or gDNA derived from T cells, B-cell-depleted T cells, or PBMCs.

As originally analysed: Amplification from reference gene primers served as the basis for estimated nucleated cell counts. Some clones are missing from TCRdb's copy, which holds only in-frame ones; the method was immunoSEQ multiplex PCR. V and J calls and clone size are copied from that table; D and trimming were computed from the DNA. The sample shows about 160,000 clones, 75% to 90% of them seen only once. The V gene end was trimmed by 0 bases and the J gene end by 0 bases; junction bases not matched to a gene: 4. Per germline, CDR1 SGHRS and CDR2 YFSETQ. The CDR3 totals 18 residues. Clinical history as reported by participants underpinned cohort assignment. Two negative PCRs, clearance, or symptom resolution had been documented for recovered Cohort 3 donors.

The chain links TRBV5-1 to TRBJ2-3, with TRBD2 matching over 13 bases. The source is a woman aged 60 to 75 who had recovered from COVID-19. Specimen: PBMCs or T cells enriched from blood (not recorded which). CDR3 nucleotides: TGCGCCAGCAGCTTGGTTGGACTAGCGGGGGCCAGCACAGATACGCAGTATTTT. It specifies CASSLVGLAGASTDTQYF.